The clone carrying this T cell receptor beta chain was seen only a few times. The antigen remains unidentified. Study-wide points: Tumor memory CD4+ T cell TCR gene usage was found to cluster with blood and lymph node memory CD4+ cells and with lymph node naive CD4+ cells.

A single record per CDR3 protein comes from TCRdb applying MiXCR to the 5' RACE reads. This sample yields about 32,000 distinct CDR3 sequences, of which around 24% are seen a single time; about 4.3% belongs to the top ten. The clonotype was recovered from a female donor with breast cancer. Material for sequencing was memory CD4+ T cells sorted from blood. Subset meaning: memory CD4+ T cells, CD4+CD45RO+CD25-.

CDR3 loop: CASSSRGKSSGANVLTF. For the CDR3, the DNA is TGTGCCAGCAGCTCCAGGGGGAAGAGCTCTGGGGCCAACGTCCTGACTTTC. The chain combines TRBV7-9 with TRBJ2-6; TRBD1 agrees at 7 bases. The CDR3 spans 17 residues. Germline loops: CDR1 SEHNR, CDR2 FQNEAQ (reference sequence). The V gene end was trimmed by 4 bases and the J gene end by 0 bases; junction bases not matched to a gene: 6.